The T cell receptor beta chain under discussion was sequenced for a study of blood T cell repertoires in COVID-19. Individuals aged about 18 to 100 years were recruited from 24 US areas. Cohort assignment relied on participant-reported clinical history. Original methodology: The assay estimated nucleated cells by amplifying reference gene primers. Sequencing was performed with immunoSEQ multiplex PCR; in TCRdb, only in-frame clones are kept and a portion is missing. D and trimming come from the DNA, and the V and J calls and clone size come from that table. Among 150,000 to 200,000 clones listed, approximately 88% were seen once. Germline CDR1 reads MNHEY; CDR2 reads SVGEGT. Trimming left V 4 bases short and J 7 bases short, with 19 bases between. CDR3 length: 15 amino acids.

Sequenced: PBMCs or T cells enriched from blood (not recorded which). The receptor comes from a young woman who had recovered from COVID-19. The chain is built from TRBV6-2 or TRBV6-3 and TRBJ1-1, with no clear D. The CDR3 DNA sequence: TGTGCCAGCAGTTGGGAGGGCAGCTTAATTAATGAAGCTTTCTTT. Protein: CASSWEGSLINEAFF.